This entry is about one TCR beta chain. Its matching antigen is unknown. The V gene's germline CDR1 is SGHVS and CDR2 FQNEAQ. The CDR3 loop spans 14 amino acids. V lost 0 bases and J 7 bases, leaving 9 bases between the germline ends. The PCR was carried out with 60 Vbeta primers and 13 Jbeta primers. In the authors' methods: Among the unique TCR beta chains that a later analysis counted, roughly 80 million in all, 10 million to 13 million were shared. Data came from immunoSEQ multiplex PCR; TCRdb stores just in-frame clones and leaves some out. D and trimming were read from the DNA, whereas the V and J calls and clone size are those reported in that table. Recorded for this sample: about 96,000 clones. The entry originates in a study of cytomegalovirus exposure and HLA in healthy donors. The overall study: As released early, the data held about 85 million unique TCRs from HLA-typed donors.

Overall study findings and caveats: The availability of immune exposure information extended only to CMV serostatus. TCR beta V segments were, for the most part, productive about 90% or about 30% of the time in an earlier analysis.

The J gene is TRBJ2-2, the V gene TRBV7-8, with no clear D. The sequence derives from a woman aged 25 to 45 in good health and CMV-seronegative. The sample comprised PBMCs. The CDR3 nucleotides are TGTGCCAGCAGCTTAGCGCTGGCCCACGGGGAGCTGTTTTTT. It codes for CASSLALAHGELFF.